A selection of T cell receptor beta chains follows, all from one sample in a study of CD4 T cells in relation to SARS-CoV-2 and coronaviruses. Method: immunoSEQ multiplex PCR; TCRdb's copy keeps in-frame clones and lacks some. The sample includes some 42,000 clones, more than 75% of them seen just once. Sequenced sample: memory CD4+ T cells from PBMCs. These receptors all stem from an adult with COVID-19. Each CDR3 is given with its conserved first and last residue. A D gene is named only where the DNA matches it firmly. Not all rows give a size; the values are once, few, many and, for expanded clones, a class.

TRBJ1-6	.	TRBV4-2	16	TRBD1	TGTGCCAGCAGCCAACAGGGGGACGTAGAGAATTCACCCCTCCACTTT	CASSQQGDVENSPLHF
TRBJ1-5	.	TRBV6-5	14	TRBD1	TGTGCCAGCAGCCAGGGACAGAACAATCAGCCCCAGCATTTT	CASSQGQNNQPQHF
TRBJ1-3	.	TRBV6-5	15	.	TGTGCCAGCAGCATCCGGTCTCGGGGCGGAAACACCATATATTTT	CASSIRSRGGNTIYF
TRBJ2-2	.	TRBV7-2	16	TRBD1	TGTGCCAGCAGCCGCCGAGACAGGGGAGGCACCGGGGAGCTGTTTTTT	CASSRRDRGGTGELFF
TRBJ2-4	.	TRBV3-1/TRBV3-2	12	.	TGTGCCAGCAGCCAAGGGGGGGACATTCAGTACTTC	CASSQGGDIQYF
TRBJ1-2	.	TRBV5-1	14	.	TGCGCCAGCAGCAGATCACAGGAGGATTATGGCTACACCTTC	CASSRSQEDYGYTF
TRBJ1-3	.	TRBV4-2	16	TRBD1	TGTGCCAGCAGCCCAACCGACAGGGGAGCTGGAAACACCATATATTTT	CASSPTDRGAGNTIYF
TRBJ1-2	.	TRBV9	13	.	TGTGCCAGCAGCGTCAGTCGGGGCTATGGCTACACCTTC	CASSVSRGYGYTF
TRBJ2-5	.	TRBV7-6	15	.	TGTGCCAGCAGCTCCGAGGGGAGTTTTTTCTGGCCCCAGTACTTC	CASSSEGSFFWPQYF
TRBJ2-7	once	TRBV3-1/TRBV3-2	14	.	TGTGCCAGCAGCCAAGCGCTCCACCCCTACGAGCAGTACTTC	CASSQALHPYEQYF
TRBJ1-4	once	TRBV5-1	15	.	TGCGCCAGCAGCTTGGGGTGGGGGGCAGAAGAAAAACTGTTTTTT	CASSLGWGAEEKLFF
TRBJ1-1	.	TRBV3-1/TRBV3-2	11	.	TGTGCCAGCAGCCATGGGCTCTGGGCTTTCTTT	CASSHGLWAFF
TRBJ1-2	.	TRBV2	12	.	TGTGCCAGTTGCGGGGCGTTTTATGGCTACACCTTC	CASCGAFYGYTF
TRBJ2-2	.	TRBV11-3	13	.	TGTGCCAGCAGCTCGGGCGAGGGCGGGGAGCTGTTTTTT	CASSSGEGGELFF
TRBJ2-1	.	TRBV11-3	14	TRBD2	TGTGCCAGCAGCTTAGATGGGGGGGACTTTTCTATGTTCTTC	CASSLDGGDFSMFF
TRBJ2-7	.	TRBV5-6	11	.	TGTGCCAGCAGCTTCAAGTACGAGCAGTACTTC	CASSFKYEQYF
TRBJ2-1	.	TRBV5-1	14	.	TGCGCCAGCAGCTTAGAGAATATGGAAAATGAGCAGTTCTTC	CASSLENMENEQFF
TRBJ2-3	.	TRBV24-1	16	TRBD2	TGTGCCACCAGTGACCCCCTGGCGGGGGGATCAGATACGCAGTATTTT	CATSDPLAGGSDTQYF
TRBJ2-1	once	TRBV27	15	TRBD2	TGTGCCAGCAGTCCCATAGCGGGGGGCTACAATGAGCAGTTCTTC	CASSPIAGGYNEQFF
TRBJ1-2	.	TRBV28	12	.	TGTGCCAGCAAGGGGGATAGCTATGGCTACACCTTC	CASKGDSYGYTF
TRBJ2-6	.	TRBV10-2	17	.	TGCGCCAGCAGTGACCGCGGAGGGGGCCGTGGGGCCAACGTCCTGACTTTC	CASSDRGGGRGANVLTF
TRBJ2-3	.	TRBV12-3/TRBV12-4	12	.	TGTGCCAGCAGTCCCCACAAGGATACGCAGTATTTT	CASSPHKDTQYF
TRBJ1-4	.	TRBV3-1/TRBV3-2	16	.	TGTGCCAGCAGCCAAGATTCTAGAACCCCGGGTGAAAAACTGTTTTTT	CASSQDSRTPGEKLFF
TRBJ2-1	.	TRBV4-3	14	.	TGCGCCAGCAGCCAAAGCCGGGGCTACAATGAGCAGTTCTTC	CASSQSRGYNEQFF
TRBJ2-7	once	TRBV7-2	14	.	TGTGCCAGCAGCCTAAGGTGGGACTCCTACGAGCAGTACTTC	CASSLRWDSYEQYF
TRBJ1-1	.	TRBV30	11	.	TGTGCCTGGAGATCGGGCACTGAAGCTTTCTTT	CAWRSGTEAFF
TRBJ1-2	.	TRBV11-3	12	.	TGTGCCAGCAGCCGGGACAACTATGGCTACACCTTC	CASSRDNYGYTF
TRBJ1-4	.	TRBV27	15	.	TGTGCCAGCAGGCCGACAGGAGGGGTCAGGGAAAAACTGTTTTTT	CASRPTGGVREKLFF
TRBJ1-3	.	TRBV7-9	16	TRBD1	TGTGCCAGCAGCTCCGGACAGGGAATTGTTGGAAACACCATATATTTT	CASSSGQGIVGNTIYF
TRBJ2-5	.	TRBV12-3/TRBV12-4	13	.	TGTGCCAGCAGTTTAAATGTCCTCCGGACCCAGTACTTC	CASSLNVLRTQYF
TRBJ2-5	once	TRBV12-5	12	.	TGTGCTAGTGGTTTGGGACCCGAGACCCAGTACTTC	CASGLGPETQYF
TRBJ1-2	.	TRBV2	13	.	TGTGCCAGCAGTGAAGCGCTGGGAGGCGGCTACACCTTC	CASSEALGGGYTF
TRBJ2-1	once	TRBV5-1	14	.	TGCGCCAGCAGCTTGCGGGACACCAACAATGAGCAGTTCTTC	CASSLRDTNNEQFF
TRBJ2-6	.	TRBV30	15	TRBD1	TGTGCCTGGAGTAGAGGGGGCGCTGGGGCCAACGTCCTGACTTTC	CAWSRGGAGANVLTF
TRBJ1-6	.	TRBV7-9	16	TRBD1	TGTGCCAGCAGCGCCCAAGGGACAGTATATAATTCACCCCTCCACTTT	CASSAQGTVYNSPLHF
TRBJ1-2	.	TRBV4-1	15	TRBD1	TGCGCCAGCAGCCAAGCTGACAGGGCGGATGGAGGCTACACCTTC	CASSQADRADGGYTF
TRBJ2-2	.	TRBV6-5	15	.	TGTGCCAGCAGCCCACCGGGGGATGGCACCGGGGAGCTGTTTTTT	CASSPPGDGTGELFF
TRBJ1-6	.	TRBV5-1	15	.	TGCGCCAGCAGCTTGGAATCCAGGATTAATTCACCCCTCCACTTT	CASSLESRINSPLHF
TRBJ2-5	.	TRBV29-1	13	.	TGCAGCGTTGAATTTGGGGTTGGGGAGACCCAGTACTTC	CSVEFGVGETQYF
TRBJ2-5	.	TRBV3-1/TRBV3-2	16	.	TGTGCCAGCAGCCAGCGAAGCCTAGCAGCACAAGAGACCCAGTACTTC	CASSQRSLAAQETQYF
TRBJ2-7	.	TRBV14	16	.	TGTGCCAGCAGCCGGCAGATGGGGCAGGGGACGGGCGAGCAGTACTTC	CASSRQMGQGTGEQYF
TRBJ1-5	.	TRBV19	14	TRBD1	TGTGCCAGTAGCCTGACAGGGGCAGGGCAGCCCCAGCATTTT	CASSLTGAGQPQHF
TRBJ1-1	.	TRBV18	15	TRBD1	TGTGCCAGCTCACCAATGCCCAGGGGGTACACTGAAGCTTTCTTT	CASSPMPRGYTEAFF
TRBJ2-5	.	TRBV2	12	.	TGTGCCACTTCGACAGCCGAAGAGACCCAGTACTTC	CATSTAEETQYF
TRBJ2-1	.	TRBV11-3	14	TRBD2	TGTGCCAGCAGCCTCGGACTAGCGAGTCGGGAGCAGTTCTTC	CASSLGLASREQFF
TRBJ2-1	.	TRBV18	12	.	TGTGCCAGCTCACTCAAGCGGAATGAGCAGTTCTTC	CASSLKRNEQFF
TRBJ1-2	.	TRBV18	15	.	TGTGCCAGCTCACCAAGCAGGGAACGCGGCTATGGCTACACCTTC	CASSPSRERGYGYTF
TRBJ1-4	few	TRBV11-2	14	.	TGTGCCAGCAGCCCCCTCTCATTGTGGGAAAAACTGTTTTTT	CASSPLSLWEKLFF
TRBJ1-5	.	TRBV7-2	15	TRBD1	TGTGCCAGCAGCTCCGAAGGGACAGCCAATCAGCCCCAGCATTTT	CASSSEGTANQPQHF
TRBJ2-3	.	TRBV6-4	12	.	TGTGCCAGCTCTGCGGGCCCAGATACGCAGTATTTT	CASSAGPDTQYF
TRBJ1-6	.	TRBV7-9	16	TRBD1	TGTGCCAGCAGCCCCGGGGGGGGACAGGGGGAATCACCCCTCCACTTT	CASSPGGGQGESPLHF
TRBJ2-2	.	TRBV28	14	.	TGTGCCAGCTGGCTTCCGGGTAACACCGGGGAGCTGTTTTTT	CASWLPGNTGELFF
TRBJ2-4	.	TRBV5-5	15	TRBD1	TGTGCCAGCACCGAGGCCGGGACAGTCAAAAACATTCAGTACTTC	CASTEAGTVKNIQYF